Each of the 6 T cell receptor beta chains below was sequenced from the same sample in a study of CD8 T cells in ankylosing spondylitis. TCRdb called the 5' RACE reads again in MiXCR, with one record for every CDR3 protein. The data contain roughly 130,000 distinct CDR3 sequences, roughly 15% of them singletons. The specimen was blood, either unsorted or a sorted T cell fraction (not recorded which). The receptors were gathered from a female donor with ankylosing spondylitis or in good health (not recorded which).

V and J are TRBV20-1 and TRBJ2-3; D is ambiguous. Between the trimmed V and J ends, which lost 6 bases and 0 bases, there was a span of 13 bases. The CDR3 consists of 14 residues. CDR1 is DFQATT, CDR2 SNEGSKA, per germline (reference sequence). CDR3 nucleotide sequence: TGCAGTGCACGGCTTGGCGAAAGCACAGATACGCAGTATTTT. Translating it yields CSARLGESTDTQYF.

The chain links TRBV2 to TRBJ2-7, with D tentatively TRBD1 (5 bases). CDR1 is SNHLY and CDR2 is FYNNEI in the germline V gene. V was clipped by 3 bases and J by 0 bases, with 6 bases between them. CDR3 length: 13 residues. In DNA, the CDR3 is TGTGCCAGCAGTGACAGGGCCTCCTACGAGCAGTACTTC. The encoded protein is CASSDRASYEQYF.

This clonotype was counted at least ten times. The V call is TRBV5-1, the J call TRBJ1-6, with D perhaps TRBD1 (5 bases). V dropped 4 bases and J dropped 7 bases, with 12 bases sitting between them. The CDR3 is made up of 14 amino acids. Germline V gene sequence: CDR1 SGHRS, CDR2 YFSETQ. The CDR3 sequence is CASSRLGENSPLHF. The CDR3 region has the DNA TGCGCCAGCAGCCGACTGGGGGAGAATTCACCCCTCCACTTT. Filled out from reference TRBV5-1 and TRBJ1-6, the complete variable domain reads KAGVTQTPRYLIKTRGQQVTLSCSPISGHRSVSWYQQTPGQGLQFLFEYFSETQRNKGNFPGRFSGRQFSNSRSEMNVSTLELGDSALYLCASSRLGENSPLHFGNGTRLTVT.

The chain employs TRBV12-3 or TRBV12-4 and TRBJ2-5; tentative D call: TRBD1 (6 bases). The CDR3 is 13 residues long. Trimming pared 7 bases from V and 3 bases from J, leaving 12 bases between. CDR3: CASNPGHEETQYF. In DNA, the CDR3 is TGTGCCAGCAACCCGGGACACGAAGAGACCCAGTACTTC.

The chain links TRBV7-3 to TRBJ2-6; D ambiguous. The CDR3 is 17 amino acids. Trimming took 5 bases from V and 3 from J, leaving 17 bases between them. Germline values: CDR1 SGHTA, CDR2 FQGTGA. CDR3 amino acids: CASSRSGSGSGANVLTF. DNA of the CDR3: TGTGCCAGCAGCCGCTCCGGGTCCGGCAGTGGGGCCAACGTCCTGACTTTC. Combining the CDR3 with reference TRBV7-3 and TRBJ2-6 gives the whole variable domain GAGVSQTPSNKVTEKGKYVELRCDPISGHTALYWYRQSLGQGPEFLIYFQGTGAADDSGLPNDRFFAVRPEGSVSTLKIQRTERGDSAVYLCASSRSGSGSGANVLTFGAGSRLTVL.

This clonotype was seen many times. This chain links TRBV20-1 with TRBJ2-4; tentative D call: TRBD2 (6 bases). The V end lost 6 bases, the J end lost 8 bases, and 20 bases lay between the germline ends. Germline-derived CDR1 and CDR2 are DFQATT and SNEGSKA (reference sequence). CDR3 length: 14 residues. The CDR3 region is CSARTLAIEYIQYF. The CDR3 DNA reads as TGCAGTGCCAGAACTCTAGCGATTGAGTACATTCAGTACTTC.